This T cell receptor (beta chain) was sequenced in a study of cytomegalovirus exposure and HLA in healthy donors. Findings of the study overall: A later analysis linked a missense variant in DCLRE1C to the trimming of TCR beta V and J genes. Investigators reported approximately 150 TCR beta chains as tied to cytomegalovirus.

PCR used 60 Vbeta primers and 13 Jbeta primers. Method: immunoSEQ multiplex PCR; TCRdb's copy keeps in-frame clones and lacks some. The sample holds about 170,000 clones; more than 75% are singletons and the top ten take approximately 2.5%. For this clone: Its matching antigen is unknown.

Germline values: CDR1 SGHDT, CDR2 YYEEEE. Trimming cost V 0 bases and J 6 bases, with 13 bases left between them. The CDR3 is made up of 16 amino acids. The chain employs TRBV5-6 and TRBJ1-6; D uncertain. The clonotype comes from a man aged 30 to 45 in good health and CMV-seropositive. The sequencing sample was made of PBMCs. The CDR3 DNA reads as TGTGCCAGCAGCTTGGGTAGTAGCCAGTCTAATTCACCCCTCCACTTT. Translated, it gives CASSLGSSQSNSPLHF.